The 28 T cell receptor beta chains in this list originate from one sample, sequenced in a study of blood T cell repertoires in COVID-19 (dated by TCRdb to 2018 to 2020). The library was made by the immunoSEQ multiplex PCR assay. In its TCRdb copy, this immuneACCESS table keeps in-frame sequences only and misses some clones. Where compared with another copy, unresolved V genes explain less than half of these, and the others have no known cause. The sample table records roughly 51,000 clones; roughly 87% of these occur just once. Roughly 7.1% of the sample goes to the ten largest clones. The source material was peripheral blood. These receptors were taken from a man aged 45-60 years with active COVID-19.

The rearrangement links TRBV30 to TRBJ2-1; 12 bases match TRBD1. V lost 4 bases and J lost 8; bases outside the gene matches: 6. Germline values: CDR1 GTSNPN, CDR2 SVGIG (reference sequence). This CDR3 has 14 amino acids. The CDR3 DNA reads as TGTGCCTGGACCACCGGGACAGGGGGCTATGAGCAGTTCTTC. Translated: CAWTTGTGGYEQFF.

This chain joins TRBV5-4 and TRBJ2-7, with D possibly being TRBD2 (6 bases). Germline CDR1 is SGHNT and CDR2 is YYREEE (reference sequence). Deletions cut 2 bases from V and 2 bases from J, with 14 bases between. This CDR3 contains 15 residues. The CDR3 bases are TGTGCCAGCAGCTTTGGGGGGAAAGGAGCCTACGAGCAGTACTTC. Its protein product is CASSFGGKGAYEQYF.

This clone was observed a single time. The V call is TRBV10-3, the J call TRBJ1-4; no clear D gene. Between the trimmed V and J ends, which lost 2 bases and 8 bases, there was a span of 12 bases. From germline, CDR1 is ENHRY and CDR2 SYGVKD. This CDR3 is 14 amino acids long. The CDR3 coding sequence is TGTGCCATCAGTGAGAGTGGGGAGGCCGAAAAACTGTTTTTT. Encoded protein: CAISESGEAEKLFF.

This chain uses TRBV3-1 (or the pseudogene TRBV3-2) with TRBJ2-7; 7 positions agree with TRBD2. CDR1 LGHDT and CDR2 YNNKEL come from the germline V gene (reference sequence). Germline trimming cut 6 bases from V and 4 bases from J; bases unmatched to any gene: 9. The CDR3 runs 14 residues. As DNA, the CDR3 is TGTGCCAGCAGTGGCGGGACTACCAGTTACGAGCAGTACTTC. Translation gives CASSGGTTSYEQYF.

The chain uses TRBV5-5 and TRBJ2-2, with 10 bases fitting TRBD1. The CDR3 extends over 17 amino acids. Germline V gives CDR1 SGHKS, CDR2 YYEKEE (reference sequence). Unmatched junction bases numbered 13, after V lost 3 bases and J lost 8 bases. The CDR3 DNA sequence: TGTGCCAGCAGCTCGAGTGGGACAGGGGCCCCCACTGGGGAGCTGTTTTTT. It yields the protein CASSSSGTGAPTGELFF.

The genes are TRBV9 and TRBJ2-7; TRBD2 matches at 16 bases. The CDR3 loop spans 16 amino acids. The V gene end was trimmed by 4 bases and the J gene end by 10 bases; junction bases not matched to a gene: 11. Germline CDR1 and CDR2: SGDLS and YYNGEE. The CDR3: CASSSDPGLAGGRQYF. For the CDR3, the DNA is TGTGCCAGCAGCTCTGACCCGGGACTAGCGGGGGGGCGTCAGTACTTC.

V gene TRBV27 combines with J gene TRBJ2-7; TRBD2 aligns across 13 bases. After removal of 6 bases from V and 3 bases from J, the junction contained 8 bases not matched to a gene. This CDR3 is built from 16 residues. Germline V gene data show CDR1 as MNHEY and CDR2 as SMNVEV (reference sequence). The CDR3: CASSQSGLAGDYEQYF. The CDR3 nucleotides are TGTGCCAGCAGCCAGTCAGGACTAGCGGGAGACTACGAGCAGTACTTC.

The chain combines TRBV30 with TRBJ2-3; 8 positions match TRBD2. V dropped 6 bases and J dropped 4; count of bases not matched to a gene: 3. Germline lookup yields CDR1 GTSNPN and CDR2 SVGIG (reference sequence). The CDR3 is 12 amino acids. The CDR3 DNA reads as TGTGCCTGTAGCGGGGTCGCAGATACGCAGTATTTT. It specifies CACSGVADTQYF.

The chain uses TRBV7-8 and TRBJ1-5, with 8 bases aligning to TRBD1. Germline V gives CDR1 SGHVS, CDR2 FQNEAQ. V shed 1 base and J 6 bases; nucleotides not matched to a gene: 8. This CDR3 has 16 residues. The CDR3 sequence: CASSLETGGKGQPQHF. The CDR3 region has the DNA TGTGCCAGCAGCTTAGAAACAGGGGGTAAGGGTCAGCCCCAGCATTTT.

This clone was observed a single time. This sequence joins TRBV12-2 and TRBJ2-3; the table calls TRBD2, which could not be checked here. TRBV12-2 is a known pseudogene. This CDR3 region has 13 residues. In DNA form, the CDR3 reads TGTGCAAGTCGCTTCCCCTACACAGATACGCAGTATTTT. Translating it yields CASRFPYTDTQYF.

CDR3 amino acids: CASSLDPGAMNTEAFF. In nucleotides, the CDR3 is TGTGCCAGCAGCTTAGATCCAGGGGCCATGAACACTGAAGCTTTCTTT. The genes are TRBV11-2 and TRBJ1-1; D perhaps matches TRBD1 (6 bases). CDR3 length: 16 residues. V gave up 0 bases and J gave up 0 bases, with 11 bases separating them. From germline, CDR1 is SGHAT and CDR2 FQNNGV.

CDR3 coding DNA: TGTGCCTGGAGGGTTCTAGGGAGAACCGGGGCCAACGTCCTGACTTTC. As protein: CAWRVLGRTGANVLTF. The V call is TRBV30, the J call TRBJ2-6, with D possibly being TRBD2 (5 bases). CDR1 is GTSNPN, CDR2 SVGIG, per germline (reference sequence). Between the trimmed V and J ends, which lost 3 bases and 4 bases, there was a span of 16 bases. This CDR3 comprises 16 residues.

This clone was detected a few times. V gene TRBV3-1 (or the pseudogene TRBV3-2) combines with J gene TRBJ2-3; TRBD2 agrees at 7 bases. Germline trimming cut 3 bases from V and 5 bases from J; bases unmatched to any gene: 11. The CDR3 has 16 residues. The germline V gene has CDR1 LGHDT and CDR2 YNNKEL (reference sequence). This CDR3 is CASSHRRGAGIDTQYF. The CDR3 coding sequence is TGTGCCAGCAGCCACCGAAGAGGAGCGGGGATAGATACGCAGTATTTT.

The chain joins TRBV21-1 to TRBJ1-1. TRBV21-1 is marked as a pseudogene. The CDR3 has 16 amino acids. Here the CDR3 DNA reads TGTGCCAGCAGCAAAGGTTGTCGTCGGAGGAACACTGAAGCTTTCTTT. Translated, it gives CASSKGCRRRNTEAFF.

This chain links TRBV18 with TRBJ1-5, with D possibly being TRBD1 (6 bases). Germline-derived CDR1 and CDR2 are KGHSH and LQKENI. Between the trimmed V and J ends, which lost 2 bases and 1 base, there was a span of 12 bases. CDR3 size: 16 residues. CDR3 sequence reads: CASSPTGRASNQPQHF. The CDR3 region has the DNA TGTGCCAGCTCACCAACAGGGAGGGCGAGCAATCAGCCCCAGCATTTT.

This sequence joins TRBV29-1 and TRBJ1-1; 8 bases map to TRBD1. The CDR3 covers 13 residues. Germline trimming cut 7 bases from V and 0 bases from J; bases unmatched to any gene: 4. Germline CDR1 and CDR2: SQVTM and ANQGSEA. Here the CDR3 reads CSGLGQVNTEAFF. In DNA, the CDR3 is TGCAGCGGGCTGGGACAGGTGAACACTGAAGCTTTCTTT.

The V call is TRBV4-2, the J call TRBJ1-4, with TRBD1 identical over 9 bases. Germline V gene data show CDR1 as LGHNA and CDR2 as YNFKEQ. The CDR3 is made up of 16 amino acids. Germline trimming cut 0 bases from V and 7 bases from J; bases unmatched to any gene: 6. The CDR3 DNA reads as TGTGCCAGCAGCCAAGATCTCGGACAGGGGAGTGAAAAACTGTTTTTT. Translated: CASSQDLGQGSEKLFF.

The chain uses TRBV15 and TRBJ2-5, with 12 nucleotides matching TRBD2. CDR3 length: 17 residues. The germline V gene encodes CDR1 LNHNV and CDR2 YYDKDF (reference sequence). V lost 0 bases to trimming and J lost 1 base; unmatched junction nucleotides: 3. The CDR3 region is CATSRERLAGAQETQYF. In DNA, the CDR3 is TGTGCCACCAGCAGAGAGAGACTAGCGGGGGCCCAAGAGACCCAGTACTTC.

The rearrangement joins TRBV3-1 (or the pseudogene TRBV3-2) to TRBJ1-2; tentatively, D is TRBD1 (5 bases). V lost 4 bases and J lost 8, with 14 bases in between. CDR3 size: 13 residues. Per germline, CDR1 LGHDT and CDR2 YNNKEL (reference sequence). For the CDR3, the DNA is TGTGCCAGCAGCCCCAGGGATTCGGCGGGCTACACCTTC. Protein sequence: CASSPRDSAGYTF.

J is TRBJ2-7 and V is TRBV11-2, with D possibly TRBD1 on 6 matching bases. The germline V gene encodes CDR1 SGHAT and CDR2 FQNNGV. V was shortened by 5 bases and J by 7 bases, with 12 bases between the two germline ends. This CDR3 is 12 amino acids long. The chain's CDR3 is CASSQQGVEQYF. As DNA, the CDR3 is TGTGCCAGCAGCCAACAGGGAGTGGAGCAGTACTTC.

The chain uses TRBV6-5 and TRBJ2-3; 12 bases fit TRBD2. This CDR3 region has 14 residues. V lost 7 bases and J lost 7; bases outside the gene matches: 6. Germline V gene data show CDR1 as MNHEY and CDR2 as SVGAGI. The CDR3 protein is CASKTSGSVHTQYF. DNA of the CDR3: TGTGCCAGCAAGACTAGCGGGAGCGTACATACGCAGTATTTT.

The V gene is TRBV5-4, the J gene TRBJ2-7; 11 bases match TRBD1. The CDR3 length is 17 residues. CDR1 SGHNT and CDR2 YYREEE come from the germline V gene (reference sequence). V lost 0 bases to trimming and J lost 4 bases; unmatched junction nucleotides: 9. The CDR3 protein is CASSLGTTGTGGYEQYF. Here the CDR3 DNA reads TGTGCCAGCAGCTTGGGAACCACCGGGACAGGGGGGTACGAGCAGTACTTC.

The CDR3 protein is CAWSVFGQGEQYF. In DNA, the CDR3 is TGTGCCTGGAGTGTCTTCGGACAAGGCGAGCAGTACTTC. The rearrangement joins TRBV30 to TRBJ2-7, with D possibly matching TRBD1 (5 bases). The germline V gene encodes CDR1 GTSNPN and CDR2 SVGIG (reference sequence). The CDR3 consists of 13 residues. The V gene lost 0 bases and the J gene lost 6 bases, with 12 bases spanning the gap. The whole variable domain, filled in from reference TRBV30 and TRBJ2-7, reads SQTIHQWPATLVQPVGSPLSLECTVEGTSNPNLYWYRQAAGRGLQLLFYSVGIGQISSEVPQNLSASRPQDRQFILSSKKLLLSDSGFYLCAWSVFGQGEQYFGPGTRLTVT.

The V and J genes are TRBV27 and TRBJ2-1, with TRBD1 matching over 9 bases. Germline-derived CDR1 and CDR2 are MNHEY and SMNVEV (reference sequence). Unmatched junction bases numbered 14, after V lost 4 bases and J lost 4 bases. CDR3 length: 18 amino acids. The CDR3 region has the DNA TGTGCCAGCAGTTCAAGACCCCCGGGACAGGGCCAGTACAATGAGCAGTTCTTC. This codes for CASSSRPPGQGQYNEQFF.

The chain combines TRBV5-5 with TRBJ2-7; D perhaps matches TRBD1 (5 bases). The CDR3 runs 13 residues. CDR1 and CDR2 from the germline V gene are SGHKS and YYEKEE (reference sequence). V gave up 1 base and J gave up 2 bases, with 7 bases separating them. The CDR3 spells CASSLTGPYEQYF. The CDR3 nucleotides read TGTGCCAGCAGCTTGACAGGACCCTACGAGCAGTACTTC.

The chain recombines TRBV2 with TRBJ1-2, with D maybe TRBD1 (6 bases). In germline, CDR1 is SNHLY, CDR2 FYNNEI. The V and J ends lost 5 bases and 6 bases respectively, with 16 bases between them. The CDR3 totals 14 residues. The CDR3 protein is CASSPLGQKDGYTF. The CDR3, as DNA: TGTGCCAGCAGTCCCCTCGGACAGAAGGATGGCTACACCTTC.

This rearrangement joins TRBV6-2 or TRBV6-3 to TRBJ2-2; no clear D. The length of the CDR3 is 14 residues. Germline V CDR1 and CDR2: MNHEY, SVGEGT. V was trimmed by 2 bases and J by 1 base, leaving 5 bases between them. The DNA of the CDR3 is TGTGCCAGCAGTTACCTATTGAACACCGGGGAGCTGTTTTTT. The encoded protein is CASSYLLNTGELFF.

The CDR3 DNA reads TGTGCCAGCAGGGCGGAGTTCCGTTATAGCAATCAGCCCCAGCATTTT. Its protein product is CASRAEFRYSNQPQHF. The chain joins TRBV27 to TRBJ1-5; no firm D call. V dropped 6 bases and J dropped 0 bases, with 15 bases sitting between them. The CDR3 is made up of 16 amino acids. CDR1 is MNHEY and CDR2 is SMNVEV in the germline V gene (reference sequence).